This record covers a single T cell receptor (beta chain). Its antigen is currently unknown. Germline V gene sequence: CDR1 SGHAT, CDR2 FQDESV (reference sequence). CDR3 length: 15 amino acids. V gave up 2 bases and J gave up 4 bases; unmatched junction bases: 1. Each CDR3 protein is one row after TCRdb ran MiXCR on the 5' RACE reads. Among hundreds of thousands of distinct CDR3 sequences listed, roughly an eighth were seen once. These data come from a study of identical twins. Study findings and constraints: Shared out-of-frame alpha sequences (those common to twins) showed excess low generation probability. Excess twin sharing in beta out-of-frame sequences was weaker. Cross-sectional statistical analysis, not tracking of the same donors, underpinned the conclusions.

In addition, the sample was reused for a study of yellow fever vaccine responses in identical twins.

The specimen sequenced was CD8+ T cells sorted from blood. The clonotype comes from a young woman in good health. The chain has TRBV11-1 and TRBJ2-1; TRBD2 agrees at 11 bases. The CDR3 reads CASSLSSGGYNEQFF. CDR3 in DNA: TGTGCCAGCAGCTTATCTAGCGGGGGGTACAATGAGCAGTTCTTC.